The 10 T cell receptor beta chains listed next were all sequenced from one sample in a study of OX40 agonist ivuxolimab in advanced cancers. TCRdb's table, derived via immunoSEQ multiplex PCR, lists solely in-frame clones and lacks some. The sample consists of 62,000 or so clones, roughly 80% of them appearing once. The source material was CD4+ or CD8+ T cells sorted from blood, sampled in a trial of the OX40 agonist ivuxolimab. The source of these receptors is an adult with an advanced solid tumor such as melanoma, head and neck, liver or kidney cancer.

This rearrangement joins TRBV11-1 to TRBJ1-1, with TRBD1 as a possible D gene (6 bases). From germline, CDR1 is SGHAT and CDR2 FQDESV (reference sequence). The V end was cut by 4 bases, the J end by 3 bases, with 15 bases between. This CDR3 has 15 amino acids. CDR3 loop: CASSSNRVLDTEAFF. The CDR3 DNA sequence: TGTGCCAGCAGCTCAAACAGGGTCCTTGACACTGAAGCTTTCTTT.

The V and J genes are TRBV7-6 and TRBJ2-7; D assignment may be TRBD1 or TRBD2 (5 bases each). The germline V and J ends were trimmed by 3 bases and 4 bases, with 16 bases remaining between them. The CDR3 sequence is 15 residues long. Germline lookup yields CDR1 SGHVS and CDR2 FNYEAQ. CDR3: CASSLGENAPYEQYF. In DNA, the CDR3 is TGTGCCAGCAGCTTGGGGGAAAATGCGCCTTACGAGCAGTACTTC.

J is TRBJ2-7 and V is TRBV7-2; D is possibly TRBD2 (5 bases). This CDR3 spans 17 amino acids. Trimming took 2 bases from V and 4 from J, leaving 21 bases between them. Germline CDR1 is SGHTA and CDR2 is FQGNSA. CDR3 nucleotide sequence: TGTGCCAGCAGCTTAAGCACTAGTTCCCTAGGCTATTACGAGCAGTACTTC. Translation: CASSLSTSSLGYYEQYF.

This clone was seen a few times. This chain links TRBV28 with TRBJ1-1, with D hard to call. Germline V CDR1 and CDR2: MDHEN, SYDVKM. This CDR3 comprises 13 residues. V was shortened by 5 bases and J by 12 bases, with 19 bases between the two germline ends. The CDR3 nucleotides are TGTGCCAGCAGTAGGTTAGATCCCGTTGAGACTTTCTTT. Protein product: CASSRLDPVETFF.

The chain combines TRBV4-1 with TRBJ2-5; D is unresolved. The end of the DNA is better explained by TRBJ2-7, so the J call may be wrong. Germline CDR1 reads MGHRA; CDR2 reads YSYEKL. The CDR3 is 15 residues long. The CDR3 DNA reads as TGCGCCAGCAGCCAAGATCCAGGATACTTAAACGAGCAGTACTTC. This gives the protein CASSQDPGYLNEQYF.

This chain links TRBV6-1 with TRBJ2-6; possible D gene TRBD1, 5 bases. The CDR3 has 15 residues. With 4 bases removed from V and 1 base from J, the gap between germline ends came to 8 bases. Germline V gives CDR1 MNHNS, CDR2 SASEGT. CDR3 in amino acids: CASSVSGSGANVLTF. The CDR3 DNA reads as TGTGCCAGCAGTGTCTCAGGGTCTGGGGCCAACGTCCTGACTTTC.

A word on this clone: Other nucleotide sequences from this sample produce the same CDR3. The chain joins TRBV4-1 to TRBJ2-3; tentative D call: TRBD1 (5 bases). V gave up 6 bases and J gave up 2 bases, with 15 bases separating them. The CDR3 loop spans 15 amino acids. CDR1 MGHRA and CDR2 YSYEKL come from the germline V gene. CDR3 region: CASSLTSQATDTQYF. The CDR3 nucleotides are TGCGCCAGCAGTCTTACTTCACAGGCCACAGATACGCAGTATTTT.

This clone was counted a few times. Here the CDR3 reads CASSDNDSNEQFF. For the CDR3, the DNA is TGTGCCAGCAGTGACAACGACAGCAATGAGCAGTTCTTC. The chain recombines TRBV6-4 with TRBJ2-1, with D possibly being TRBD1 (5 bases). The CDR3 is 13 amino acids. The germline V and J ends were trimmed by 2 bases and 6 bases, with 8 bases remaining between them. The germline CDR1 and CDR2 sequences are MRHNA and SNTAGT.

This chain joins TRBV10-3 and TRBJ2-5; D gene ambiguous. The CDR3 runs to 16 residues. Germline V gives CDR1 ENHRY, CDR2 SYGVKD. The V gene lost 2 bases and the J gene lost 3 bases, with 16 bases spanning the gap. The CDR3 loop is CAISELTQSGKETQYF. CDR3 DNA: TGTGCCATCAGTGAGCTTACGCAGTCGGGCAAAGAGACCCAGTACTTC.

This clone was seen a handful of times. The chain uses TRBV15 and TRBJ2-7, with TRBD2 matching 7 bases. The CDR3 sequence is 14 residues long. Germline-derived CDR1 and CDR2 are LNHNV and YYDKDF (reference sequence). The ends lost 0 bases at V and 3 bases at J; junction bases unmatched: 2. CDR3 sequence: CATSREGGSYEQYF. The CDR3 bases are TGTGCCACCAGCAGAGAGGGAGGGAGCTACGAGCAGTACTTC. The full variable domain, in which reference TRBV15 and TRBJ2-7 provide the parts outside the CDR3, is DAMVIQNPRYQVTQFGKPVTLSCSQTLNHNVMYWYQQKSSQAPKLLFHYYDKDFNNEADTPDNFQSRRPNTSFCFLDIRSPGLGDTAMYLCATSREGGSYEQYFGPGTRLTVT.